This TCR beta chain was obtained from a study of blood T cells in healthy people across ages. Next came a second PCR, run for about 6 to 11 cycles, which used a sample-barcoded 5' primer along with a J-beta primer mix. TCRdb passed the 5' RACE reads through MiXCR, listing each CDR3 protein once. This table has roughly 700,000 distinct CDR3 sequences, roughly 25% appearing once. There are a few counts of this clonotype. CDR1 and CDR2 from the germline V gene are SGHTA and FQGNSA. Trimming took 2 bases from V and 4 from J, leaving 8 bases between them. The CDR3 runs to 13 residues. A further study also used this sample, focusing on T cells of mothers and their children. That paper notes: All extracted RNA went into cDNA synthesis, around 1.6 ug per 15 ul.

The V call is TRBV7-2, the J call TRBJ2-5; D is unresolved. Sequenced sample: blood. The receptor comes from a boy between 10 and 17 years old in good health. The CDR3 DNA is TGTGCCAGCAGCTTAAACTTCGGAGAGACCCAGTACTTC. Residues: CASSLNFGETQYF. Based on the CDR3 plus reference TRBV7-2 and TRBJ2-5, the full variable domain is GAGVSQSPSNKVTEKGKDVELRCDPISGHTALYWYRQSLGQGLEFLIYFQGNSAPDKSGLPSDRFSAERTGGSVSTLTIQRTQQEDSAVYLCASSLNFGETQYFGPGTRLLVL.